What follows is one TCR beta chain and its context. The data are from a study of graft-versus-host responses after intestinal transplantation. The overall study: Recipients received multivisceral, liver-intestinal, or isolated intestinal transplants.

The CDR3 length is 14 residues. The trim removed 7 bases at V and 14 bases at J, leaving 14 bases unmatched. Per the germline V gene, CDR1 is SNHLY and CDR2 is FYNNEI. Some clones are missing from TCRdb's copy, which holds only in-frame ones; the method was immunoSEQ multiplex PCR. The sample includes some 12,000 clones, over 85% of them seen just once. The source of this sequence is a human patient who received an intestinal transplant, so some T cells may come from the graft donor. This chain uses TRBV2 with TRBJ1-6; 7 bases align to TRBD1. The starting material was PBMCs, obtained 109 days after intestinal transplant. The CDR3 coding sequence is TGTGCCAGCAAATCCGACAGGGTTTTAGGTACCCTCCACTTT. Its protein product is CASKSDRVLGTLHF.